This TCR beta chain was captured by sequencing in a study of blood T cell repertoires in COVID-19. Turning to the study itself: Acute-phase and convalescent COVID-19 samples originated in the United States, Italy and Spain.

Per the original methods: The authors estimated nucleated cell counts from reference gene primer amplification. TCRdb's copy holds only in-frame clones and misses some; the assay was immunoSEQ multiplex PCR. V and J calls and clone size are copied from that table; D and trimming were computed from the DNA. The sample lists around 12,000 clones; over 75% were seen once. The junction had 9 bases not matched to a gene; V was cut back by 5 bases and J by 8 bases. There are 15 residues in the CDR3. The germline V gene has CDR1 GTSNPN and CDR2 SVGIG (reference sequence). The chain combines TRBV30 with TRBJ2-1; 13 positions agree with TRBD2. This TCR came from a man at least 80 years old with acute or convalescent COVID-19. The specimen was peripheral blood. Here the CDR3 reads CAWETSGGFFDEQFF. The CDR3 bases are TGTGCCTGGGAGACTAGCGGGGGGTTTTTCGATGAGCAGTTCTTC. The variable domain in full, with the rest retrieved from reference TRBV30 and TRBJ2-1, is SQTIHQWPATLVQPVGSPLSLECTVEGTSNPNLYWYRQAAGRGLQLLFYSVGIGQISSEVPQNLSASRPQDRQFILSSKKLLLSDSGFYLCAWETSGGFFDEQFFGPGTRLTVL.